The present TCR beta chain was sequenced within a study of beta chain features in type 1 diabetes. This clone was seen a few times. Its target is not known. Study-wide findings and caveats: In all four CD4+ subsets, TCRB CDR3 length was significantly, moderately reduced in type 1 diabetes. Patients' naive, central memory and regulatory TCRB repertoires appeared more alike than those of healthy donors.

This CDR3 spans 15 amino acids. Germline CDR1 SGHRS, CDR2 YFSETQ. With 2 bases clipped from V and 5 bases from J, the junction kept 6 bases outside the gene matches. Naive, central memory, regulatory and stem cell-like memory cells within the CD4+ compartment were sorted using CD45RO/CCR7/CD25/CD127/CD95/CD27. Sequencing targeted expressed TCRB transcripts, as all isolated RNA had been reverse transcribed. Sequenced by immunoSEQ multiplex PCR; TCRdb stores in-frame clones only, minus some. The sample records 300,000 to 450,000 clones, roughly a tenth being singletons. Sequenced material: central memory CD4+ T cells from blood. This sequence was found in a man aged 25 to 40 with type 1 diabetes. This chain connects TRBV5-1 to TRBJ2-5; 10 bases agree with TRBD1. CDR3 DNA: TGCGCCAGCAGCTTTTTTGGGACAGGGGAGGAGACCCAGTACTTC. This translates into CASSFFGTGEETQYF.